These T cell receptor beta chains were read from a single sample in a study of read filtering for tumor transcriptome and immune sequencing. TCRdb used MiXCR to reprocess the reads, holding one entry per CDR3 protein. The table records 15,000 to 20,000 distinct CDR3 sequences, 22% of them present only once. The source material was a population of CD138-negative cells sorted from bone marrow. Every receptor here comes from a donor at least 40 years old with multiple myeloma. Each CDR3 is given with its conserved first and last residue.

v_call,j_call,cdr3_aa
TRBV25-1,TRBJ2-7,CTSSGTSYEQYF
TRBV28,TRBJ2-4,CASSPRPQTAGIAKNIQYF
TRBV29-1,TRBJ2-2,CSVGSAGGASGELFF
TRBV3-1,TRBJ2-2,CASSPAIYRGQTGELFF
TRBV14,TRBJ2-5,CASSQTEETQYF
TRBV29-1,TRBJ1-1,CSVVGWRNNTEVFF
TRBV28,TRBJ2-7,CASSSPKTGGYEQYF
TRBV19,TRBJ1-5,CASSPGHDQPQHF
TRBV11-3,TRBJ2-7,CASSQERVSYEQYF
TRBV20-1,TRBJ2-7,CSASVQGVSYEQYF
TRBV7-2,TRBJ2-5,CASSTIAGGVETQYF
TRBV20-1,TRBJ2-3,CSARSRDRVVTQYF
TRBV20-1,TRBJ2-4,CSARDRGGPNIQYF
TRBV11-2,TRBJ2-7,CASSFSPNEQYF
TRBV24-1,TRBJ2-3,CATSRPTSTDTQYF
TRBV20-1,TRBJ2-5,CSVRGRTLRAQYF
TRBV29-1,TRBJ2-3,CSACVGSDAQYF
TRBV30,TRBJ1-1,CAWSPFTGGYTEAFF
TRBV7-9,TRBJ2-3,CASNRLSGRDTDTQYF
TRBV29-1,TRBJ2-2,CSVEVHTVTGELFF
TRBV6-2/TRBV6-3,TRBJ2-2,CASSSQPIQGKSGELFF
TRBV5-1,TRBJ2-5,CAGSPTGGIQETQYF
TRBV14,TRBJ2-1,CASTNAGDRSFNEQFF
TRBV2,TRBJ2-3,CASSAILTTSTDTQYF
TRBV20-1,TRBJ2-7,CSATPGTPSYEQYF
TRBV29-1,TRBJ1-1,CSVGVASMNTEAFF
TRBV28,TRBJ2-3,CASSYQGYADTQYF
TRBV6-1,TRBJ1-5,CASSDMGREGPQHF
TRBV18,TRBJ2-7,CASSPSSYEQYF